The clone carrying this T cell receptor (beta chain) was seen a single time. V lost 4 bases and J lost 4, with 17 bases in between. This CDR3 is 15 amino acids long. CDR1 is SGHRS and CDR2 is YFSETQ in the germline V gene. These data originate in a study of control samples from healthy donors and cancer patients. Measured with immunoSEQ multiplex PCR; TCRdb has only the in-frame clones, and not every one. This sample has roughly 84,000 clones, with around 91% found just once. The chain combines TRBV5-1 with TRBJ1-1, with D maybe TRBD1 (6 bases). The sequencing sample was made of blood. The source is a man aged 45-60 years in good health. For the CDR3, the DNA is TGCGCCAGCAGCCCCCAGGGGTCAGGGCCCACTGAAGCTTTCTTT. It specifies CASSPQGSGPTEAFF.